Listed below are T cell receptor beta chains from one sample, sequenced in a study of early stage breast cancer tumors. Clones were read by immunoSEQ multiplex PCR, and TCRdb kept only the in-frame ones, dropping some. The sample has around 28,000 clones, 75% to 85% seen once. The sequenced material came from blood. These receptors were taken from a person between 55 and 69 years old with breast cancer. The conserved cysteine and the conserved F or W are not part of the CDR3 here. The order of the fields is J gene, V gene, D gene, CDR3 protein. A D gene is named only where the DNA matches it firmly.

TRBJ2-3,TRBV5-8,TRBD2,ASMHTALAGLADTQY
TRBJ2-6,TRBV7-2,TRBD1,ASRTGGSGANVLT
TRBJ1-5,TRBV27,-,ASSDLQGNQPQH
TRBJ1-2,TRBV10-3,TRBD1,AISAQGQGYGYT
TRBJ1-5,TRBV21-1,-,ASSGLLLNQPQH
TRBJ2-5,TRBV11-3,-,ASSLDPIAAQETQY
TRBJ1-2,TRBV14,-,ASSAQRDYGYT
TRBJ2-7,TRBV27,-,ASSLRSVGVGVIAEQY
TRBJ2-5,TRBV9,-,ASSVGVSNSETQY
TRBJ2-3,TRBV15,-,ATSGIGAGSTDTQY
TRBJ2-7,TRBV18,TRBD2,ASSPLAGGPYEQY
TRBJ2-7,TRBV30,TRBD2,AWTWPGGTYEQY
TRBJ1-3,TRBV5-6,-,ASSLPGQSSGNTIY
TRBJ1-2,TRBV19,-,ASRIRQGGYGYT
TRBJ2-5,TRBV6-5,-,ASSYWGQGRETQY